The next 8 T cell receptor beta chains were all read from a single sample in a study of lymphopenia after photon versus proton radiotherapy (dated by TCRdb to the late 2010s). The library was built by means of the immunoSEQ multiplex PCR assay. TCRdb stores this immuneACCESS table with in-frame sequences only. Part of the clones is absent; in the studies checked, under half of the shortfall reflects unresolved V genes, and no reason is known for the rest. The sample yields 39,000 or so clones; about 90% were counted once. Approximately 16% of the sample belongs to the ten largest clones. This specimen consisted of peripheral blood, obtained from a patient treated with photon-based radiotherapy. The receptors stem from a man aged 55 to 70 with cholangiocarcinoma.

V and J are TRBV2 and TRBJ2-3; 7 bases agree with TRBD2. Germline CDR1 SNHLY, CDR2 FYNNEI. There are 14 residues in the CDR3. With V trimmed by 4 bases and J by 6 bases, 7 bases remained unmatched. The CDR3 nucleotides read TGTGCCAGCAGTGGTGGGGGGAGGGTGGATACGCAGTATTTT. Protein product: CASSGGGRVDTQYF.

The rearrangement links TRBV7-6 to TRBJ2-5; TRBD2 might be the D (6 bases). V lost 2 bases and J 3 bases, leaving 10 bases between the germline ends. This CDR3 is built from 14 residues. Germline V gene data show CDR1 as SGHVS and CDR2 as FNYEAQ. The CDR3 region has the DNA TGTGCCAGCAGCTTAATGTCGGGAGAAGAGACCCAGTACTTC. It codes for CASSLMSGEETQYF.

Comment on this clone: A junction end diverges from the germline sequence, so it may reflect a read error. The J gene is TRBJ2-7, the V gene TRBV15; D is unclear. CDR1 and CDR2 (germline): LNHNV, YYDKDF (reference sequence). The CDR3 length is 13 residues. The CDR3 reads CATSSKPGPWLVF. CDR3 sequence (DNA): TGTGCCACCAGCAGTAAACCGGGCCCGTGGTTGGTCTTC. The full variable domain, in which reference TRBV15 and TRBJ2-7 provide the parts outside the CDR3, is DAMVIQNPRYQVTQFGKPVTLSCSQTLNHNVMYWYQQKSSQAPKLLFHYYDKDFNNEADTPDNFQSRRPNTSFCFLDIRSPGLGDTAMYLCATSSKPGPWLVFGPGTRLTVT.

The gene calls are TRBV13 and TRBJ2-1, with TRBD2 identical over 12 bases. CDR1 and CDR2 (germline): PRHDT, FYEKMQ (reference sequence). This CDR3 is 15 amino acids long. With V trimmed by 5 bases and J by 8 bases, 7 bases remained unmatched. The CDR3, as DNA: TGTGCCAGCAGCCCCCCTAGCGGGAGGGCGCATGAGCAGTTCTTC. Translating it yields CASSPPSGRAHEQFF.

This clone was detected once. The rearrangement uses TRBV10-3 and TRBJ2-5; no clear D gene. The V end lost 3 bases, the J end lost 2 bases, and 10 bases lay between the germline ends. From germline, CDR1 is ENHRY and CDR2 SYGVKD. CDR3 size: 14 residues. CDR3 in DNA: TGTGCCATCAGTGATGGGAAAGGGCAAGAGACCCAGTACTTC. Translation gives CAISDGKGQETQYF.

The J gene is TRBJ2-7, the V gene TRBV6-1; D not resolved. Per germline, CDR1 MNHNS and CDR2 SASEGT. CDR3 length: 12 amino acids. V was clipped by 6 bases and J by 4 bases, with 10 bases between them. This CDR3 reads CASRLESYEQYF. The CDR3 nucleotides are TGTGCCAGCAGATTGGAGTCATACGAGCAGTACTTC.

The chain carries TRBV28 and TRBJ2-1, with D maybe TRBD1 (7 bases). CDR3 length equals 12 residues. Germline values: CDR1 MDHEN, CDR2 SYDVKM. The V gene lost 7 bases and the J gene lost 9 bases, with 13 bases spanning the gap. CDR3 nucleotide sequence: TGTGCCAGCAATTCAGGGGGACTTGAGCAGTTCTTC. As protein: CASNSGGLEQFF. Based on the CDR3 plus reference TRBV28 and TRBJ2-1, the full variable domain is DVKVTQSSRYLVKRTGEKVFLECVQDMDHENMFWYRQDPGLGLRLIYFSYDVKMKEKGDIPEGYSVSREKKERFSLILESASTNQTSMYLCASNSGGLEQFFGPGTRLTVL.

This sequence joins TRBV5-1 and TRBJ2-3; D call uncertain. CDR3 length equals 14 residues. The ends were cut back, 0 bases at V and 2 bases at J, with 7 bases in the middle. Germline CDR1 and CDR2: SGHRS and YFSETQ. The CDR3: CASSLGLPTDTQYF. DNA of the CDR3: TGCGCCAGCAGCTTGGGGCTACCCACAGATACGCAGTATTTT.